The 18 T cell receptor beta chains reported below all come from one sample, sequenced in a study of T cell responses to AZD1222 COVID-19 vaccine (dated by TCRdb to 2020 to 2022). The time point tag for this specimen amounts to: baseline before first vaccination. Libraries were made using the immunoSEQ multiplex PCR assay. Drawn from immuneACCESS, this table holds only the in-frame rearrangements with V and J called that TCRdb kept. Clones are partly lost; checked studies trace under half to an unresolved V gene and leave the rest unexplained. Recorded for this sample are roughly 150,000 clones; over 90% of them occurred a single time. In total, the top ten clones hold about 2.5% of the sample. Sequencing used peripheral blood, obtained on day 0 of AZD1222 vaccination. The receptors originated from an adult in good health.

This clone was counted only a few times. The gene calls are TRBV28 and TRBJ2-2; D uncertain. The CDR3 runs 13 residues. CDR1 and CDR2 (germline): MDHEN, SYDVKM. Trimming took 6 bases from V and 1 from J, leaving 6 bases between them. The CDR3, as DNA: TGTGCCAGCAGACCCCAGAACACCGGGGAGCTGTTTTTT. Translating gives CASRPQNTGELFF.

The chain employs TRBV4-3 and TRBJ1-2, with 7 bases fitting TRBD1. Germline values: CDR1 LGHNA, CDR2 YSLEER. V was pared by 1 base and J by 3 bases, with 8 bases of the junction left unmatched. This CDR3 has 16 amino acids. The DNA for the CDR3 is TGCGCCAGCAGCCAAGGGGTGGACAGGCCCCACTATGGCTACACCTTC. It is translated as CASSQGVDRPHYGYTF.

This clone was counted once. The V call is TRBV4-2, the J call TRBJ1-2; D may be TRBD1 (5 bases). Germline-derived CDR1 and CDR2 are LGHNA and YNFKEQ. Trimming pared 1 base from V and 5 bases from J, leaving 11 bases between. CDR3 length equals 14 residues. The CDR3 nucleotides read TGTGCCAGCAGCCAAGGGGGGGTAGATTATGGCTACACCTTC. As protein: CASSQGGVDYGYTF.

Points on this clone: Other DNA sequences of this sample code for an identical CDR3. This chain uses TRBV7-2 with TRBJ1-5; no clear D. The ends were cut back, 2 bases at V and 4 bases at J, with 9 bases in the middle. The germline gives CDR1 SGHTA, CDR2 FQGNSA. The CDR3 is made up of 14 amino acids. The CDR3 reads CASSLSGLNQPQHF. The CDR3 DNA reads as TGTGCCAGCAGCTTATCAGGTTTAAATCAGCCCCAGCATTTT.

This sequence joins TRBV5-1 and TRBJ1-1, with 7 nucleotides matching TRBD1. Germline CDR1 and CDR2: SGHRS and YFSETQ. J lost 4 bases, V lost 4 bases, and 10 bases had no gene match. CDR3 size: 15 residues. The chain's CDR3 is CASSIEGGATTEAFF. Here the CDR3 DNA reads TGCGCCAGCAGCATTGAAGGGGGCGCGACCACTGAAGCTTTCTTT.

The chain has TRBV7-9 and TRBJ1-2, with 7 nucleotides matching TRBD1. Germline V gives CDR1 SEHNR, CDR2 FQNEAQ (reference sequence). The CDR3 has 17 residues. V was pared by 1 base and J by 4 bases, with 12 bases of the junction left unmatched. CDR3 loop: CASSLGVIGQDAYGYTF. The CDR3 DNA sequence: TGTGCCAGCAGCTTAGGGGTCATTGGACAGGATGCCTATGGCTACACCTTC.

The rearrangement uses TRBV4-3 and TRBJ2-5; 7 bases are a match to TRBD2. Germline CDR1 is LGHNA and CDR2 is YSLEER. V shed 6 bases, J shed 2 bases, and the junction held 21 bases outside the gene matches. The CDR3 consists of 19 residues. The CDR3 loop is CASRKQWGGVAGEQETQYF. As DNA, the CDR3 is TGCGCCAGCAGAAAACAGTGGGGAGGAGTCGCGGGGGAACAAGAGACCCAGTACTTC.

J is TRBJ2-2 and V is TRBV5-4; weak D call: TRBD1 (6 bases). Trimming shortened V by 5 bases and J by 1 base, and 12 bases separated the two germline ends. This CDR3 region has 15 residues. Per germline, CDR1 SGHNT and CDR2 YYREEE (reference sequence). For the CDR3, the DNA is TGTGCCAGCAGAAGGGACACCTTGAACACCGGGGAGCTGTTTTTT. It codes for CASRRDTLNTGELFF.

The chain has TRBV9 and TRBJ2-6, with 10 positions matching TRBD1. Germline V gene data show CDR1 as SGDLS and CDR2 as YYNGEE. With 4 bases clipped from V and 9 bases from J, the junction kept 10 bases outside the gene matches. This CDR3 has 16 amino acids. The CDR3, as DNA: TGTGCCAGCAGCCCCACGGGACAGGGGCTTGTCAACGTCCTGACTTTC. Its protein product is CASSPTGQGLVNVLTF.

This chain joins TRBV5-6 and TRBJ2-3, with 14 bases lining up with TRBD2. V lost 4 bases, J lost 4 bases, and 5 bases stayed unmatched. The V gene's germline CDR1 is SGHDT and CDR2 YYEEEE. The CDR3 length is 16 residues. The CDR3 DNA is TGTGCCAGCAGCAGGACTAGCGGGGGGAGCCCAGATACGCAGTATTTT. Protein: CASSRTSGGSPDTQYF.

The table lists this clone with a count of one. This sequence joins TRBV9 and TRBJ1-3; D might be TRBD1 (5 bases). The CDR3 extends over 14 amino acids. Trimming cost V 2 bases and J 1 base, with 7 bases left between them. CDR1 is SGDLS and CDR2 is YYNGEE in the germline V gene. CDR3 bases: TGTGCCAGCAGCGTGGAGGGGTCTGGAAACACCATATATTTT. Its protein is CASSVEGSGNTIYF.

This chain uses TRBV7-9 with TRBJ2-3; 10 nucleotides align to TRBD1. Germline V gene lookup returns CDR1 SEHNR and CDR2 FQNEAQ (reference sequence). V shed 5 bases, J shed 3 bases, and the junction held 11 bases outside the gene matches. The CDR3 has 17 amino acids. The CDR3: CASSLRQGARGTDTQYF. The CDR3 DNA reads as TGTGCCAGCAGCCTGAGACAGGGGGCGCGCGGGACAGATACGCAGTATTTT.

This chain joins TRBV28 and TRBJ2-7, with TRBD2 as a possible D gene (5 bases). The CDR3 length is 12 residues. Germline values: CDR1 MDHEN, CDR2 SYDVKM. V lost 4 bases, J lost 5 bases, and 9 bases lay in between. The CDR3 nucleotides are TGTGCCAGCAGTTCCTCGGGAAACGAGCAGTACTTC. Its translation is CASSSSGNEQYF.

This chain connects TRBV6-5 to TRBJ1-2, with D perhaps matching TRBD1 (5 bases). Trimming took off 4 bases at V and 3 bases at J, with 9 bases between the two ends. CDR3 length: 13 residues. Germline assignment: CDR1 MNHEY and CDR2 SVGAGI. This CDR3 reads CASSSQGHYGYTF. The CDR3 DNA reads as TGTGCCAGCAGTTCGCAGGGCCACTATGGCTACACCTTC.

This sequence joins TRBV3-1 (or the pseudogene TRBV3-2) and TRBJ1-5; 10 nucleotides match TRBD1. V lost 6 bases and J lost 0; bases outside the gene matches: 8. The CDR3 contains 17 residues. From germline, CDR1 is LGHDT and CDR2 YNNKEL (reference sequence). DNA for the CDR3: TGTGCCAGCAGACCTATAGACAGGGGGCTTAGCAATCAGCCCCAGCATTTT. Translated: CASRPIDRGLSNQPQHF.

Here the CDR3 DNA reads TGTGCCAGCAGCCAATTACAGGGGTGGAACACCGGGGAGCTGTTTTTT. This sequence encodes CASSQLQGWNTGELFF. The genes are TRBV14 and TRBJ2-2; 7 bases align to TRBD1. V gave up 2 bases and J gave up 1 base; unmatched junction bases: 4. Germline V gives CDR1 SGHDN, CDR2 FVKESK. This CDR3 region has 16 residues.

V is TRBV10-3 and J is TRBJ2-5; a possible D gene is TRBD1 (5 bases). Germline lookup yields CDR1 ENHRY and CDR2 SYGVKD. The CDR3 contains 14 residues. V lost 4 bases and J 4 bases, leaving 13 bases between the germline ends. CDR3 region: CAISGRGLGETQYF. CDR3 coding DNA: TGTGCCATCAGTGGTAGGGGATTGGGAGAGACCCAGTACTTC.

The chain combines TRBV27 with TRBJ2-7; 9 bases fit TRBD1. This CDR3 comprises 15 residues. Trimming removed 5 bases from V and 0 bases from J; junction bases left unmatched: 5. Germline V gives CDR1 MNHEY, CDR2 SMNVEV (reference sequence). CDR3 DNA sequence: TGTGCCAGCAGTCCCCGACAGGGGGGCTCCTACGAGCAGTACTTC. This gives the protein CASSPRQGGSYEQYF.